This record covers a single TCR beta chain. CD4+ cells underwent separation, giving CD45RA+ naive and CD45RA-negative memory subsets. CDR1 LNHDA and CDR2 SQIVND come from the germline V gene (reference sequence). The ends were cut back, 4 bases at V and 4 bases at J, with 11 bases in the middle. The CDR3 is 14 residues long. Study processing details: Junction-only immunoSEQ sequences carried no quality scores, so filtering differed. Clones were read by immunoSEQ multiplex PCR, and TCRdb kept only the in-frame ones, dropping some. That table is the source of V, J and clone size, and D and trimming were worked out from the DNA. The repertoire holds about 1 million clones, 75% seen once, with roughly 1.5% in the top ten. These data belong to a study of shared clonotypes between healthy human individuals.

The chain links TRBV19 to TRBJ1-5, with D hard to call. The source material was memory CD4+ T cells sorted from blood. Subset in this sample: CD45RA-negative fraction. The clonotype was recovered from a young man in good health. The DNA of the CDR3 is TGTGCCAGTAGTACGGGGAATGTAAATCAGCCCCAGCATTTT. It specifies CASSTGNVNQPQHF.